The present T cell receptor beta chain was sequenced within a study of blood T cell repertoires in COVID-19. This table comes from immunoSEQ multiplex PCR, and its TCRdb copy is limited to in-frame clones, with some not included. The data contain about 210,000 clones, 75% to 90% of them singletons. The V and J ends lost 4 bases and 2 bases, in that order; junction bases with no gene match: 5. CDR1 and CDR2 (germline): SGHRS, YFSETQ. The CDR3 covers 14 residues. Participant-reported clinical history was the basis for cohort assignment. The clonotype originates from a man between 25 and 39 years old who had recovered from COVID-19. J is TRBJ1-2 and V is TRBV5-1; the match to TRBD1 covers 7 bases. Material: PBMCs or T cells enriched from blood (not recorded which). The CDR3, as DNA: TGCGCCAGCAGCGGCGGGACAGCCAACTATGGCTACACCTTC. Amino acid sequence: CASSGGTANYGYTF.